The next 22 T cell receptor beta chains were all read from a single sample in a study of identical twins. TCRdb recomputed calls from the 5' RACE reads with MiXCR, one row per CDR3 protein. The profile covers 1.5 million to 2 million distinct CDR3 sequences, with 25% to 35% appearing a single time and around 0.3% taken by the ten largest. Material for sequencing was cord blood. The receptors were gathered from a newborn girl in good health.

This rearrangement joins TRBV20-1 to TRBJ2-3, with 13 bases lining up with TRBD2. V shed 2 bases and J 3 bases; nucleotides not matched to a gene: 14. The CDR3 sequence is 19 residues long. Germline V gene data show CDR1 as DFQATT and CDR2 as SNEGSKA (reference sequence). The CDR3 DNA is TGCAGTGCTAGAAAAACCGGGACTAGCGGGATCCGGGGGACAGATACGCAGTATTTT. As protein: CSARKTGTSGIRGTDTQYF.

The rearrangement links TRBV5-4 to TRBJ2-3; no reliable D call. The V gene lost 0 bases and the J gene lost 4 bases, with 9 bases spanning the gap. The CDR3 runs 14 residues. The germline V gene has CDR1 SGHNT and CDR2 YYREEE (reference sequence). CDR3 nucleotide sequence: TGTGCCAGCAGCTTGGAAACGAGATCAGATACGCAGTATTTT. Translating gives CASSLETRSDTQYF.

The V call is TRBV7-2, the J call TRBJ1-1; TRBD1 agrees at 8 bases. After removal of 5 bases from V and 1 base from J, the junction contained 12 bases not matched to a gene. Germline CDR1 SGHTA, CDR2 FQGNSA. This CDR3 has 17 residues. The CDR3 DNA sequence: TGTGCCAGCAGCCCCCGGCGGACAGGGTGGAAGAACACTGAAGCTTTCTTT. This translates into CASSPRRTGWKNTEAFF.

This clonotype was counted a few times. The V and J genes are TRBV12-3 or TRBV12-4 and TRBJ1-4; 10 bases are shared with TRBD1. The ends lost 5 bases at V and 13 bases at J; junction bases unmatched: 7. The CDR3 spans 13 residues. The CDR3 region has the DNA TGTGCCAGCAGTATCTCCCGGGACAGGGGACTGTTTTTT. Its translation is CASSISRDRGLFF.

The sample holds a few counts of this clonotype. The V call is TRBV19, the J call TRBJ1-4, with TRBD1 identical over 9 bases. CDR1 is LNHDA, CDR2 SQIVND, per germline (reference sequence). The CDR3 covers 13 residues. The ends lost 7 bases at V and 6 bases at J; junction bases unmatched: 3. The CDR3 sequence: CASNDRGDEKLFF. Written as DNA, the CDR3 is TGTGCCAGTAACGACAGGGGGGATGAAAAACTGTTTTTT.

This clonotype was found a few times. This chain links TRBV20-1 with TRBJ1-2, with 8 bases matching TRBD1. The CDR3 has 12 residues. From germline, CDR1 is DFQATT and CDR2 SNEGSKA (reference sequence). J was trimmed by 7 bases and V by 4 bases; bases with no gene match: 5. The CDR3 bases are TGCAGTGCTAAAGATCAGGGGGCTGGCTACACCTTC. It is translated as CSAKDQGAGYTF.

The CDR3 DNA reads as TGTGCCAGCAGCTTATTTGGCAGGAACACCGGGGAGCTGTTTTTT. This translates into CASSLFGRNTGELFF. V is TRBV7-6 and J is TRBJ2-2, with no clear D. V was pared by 2 bases and J by 1 base, with 8 bases between. The CDR3 sequence is 15 residues long. The germline V gene has CDR1 SGHVS and CDR2 FNYEAQ.

This clonotype occurred a few times. The rearrangement joins TRBV7-2 to TRBJ1-4; the match to TRBD1 covers 7 bases. This CDR3 contains 14 residues. Trimming took 5 bases from V and 8 from J; bases not matched to a gene: 8. Germline-derived CDR1 and CDR2 are SGHTA and FQGNSA. The CDR3 DNA is TGTGCCAGCAGCCCGAAGACAGGGAGGGAAAAACTGTTTTTT. This translates into CASSPKTGREKLFF. The whole variable domain, filled in from reference TRBV7-2 and TRBJ1-4, reads GAGVSQSPSNKVTEKGKDVELRCDPISGHTALYWYRQSLGQGLEFLIYFQGNSAPDKSGLPSDRFSAERTGGSVSTLTIQRTQQEDSAVYLCASSPKTGREKLFFGSGTQLSVL.

The chain joins TRBV6-1 to TRBJ2-1, with 11 bases that match TRBD2. With V trimmed by 2 bases and J by 8 bases, 5 bases remained unmatched. This CDR3 comprises 15 residues. Germline V CDR1 and CDR2: MNHNS, SASEGT. The CDR3 sequence: CASSESLAGGDEQFF. CDR3 nucleotides: TGTGCCAGCAGTGAATCCCTAGCGGGAGGAGATGAGCAGTTCTTC.

The rearrangement joins TRBV5-1 to TRBJ1-4; a possible D gene is TRBD1 (5 bases). The CDR3 sequence is 15 residues long. Germline CDR1 reads SGHRS; CDR2 reads YFSETQ. Trimming cost V 1 base and J 0 bases, with 7 bases left between them. CDR3 amino acids: CASSLQGPTNEKLFF. DNA for the CDR3: TGCGCCAGCAGCTTGCAGGGCCCAACTAATGAAAAACTGTTTTTT.

The genes are TRBV24-1 and TRBJ1-2; perhaps TRBD1 as D (6 bases). Trimming pared 3 bases from V and 8 bases from J, leaving 21 bases between. This CDR3 has 16 residues. Germline CDR1 reads KGHDR; CDR2 reads SFDVKD. The DNA for the CDR3 is TGTGCCACCAGTGATGGGGACACCCTAAGCGGGAAGGGCTACACCTTC. Its translation: CATSDGDTLSGKGYTF.

The chain uses TRBV5-1 and TRBJ2-7; 11 bases match TRBD1. Trimming cost V 4 bases and J 1 base; bases outside gene matches: 13. From germline, CDR1 is SGHRS and CDR2 YFSETQ. This CDR3 spans 18 amino acids. CDR3 protein: CASSPRGQGETRSYEQYF. DNA of the CDR3: TGCGCCAGCAGCCCTAGGGGACAGGGGGAAACTAGATCCTACGAGCAGTACTTC.

The sample holds a few counts of this clonotype. The chain has TRBV10-3 and TRBJ2-1; D tentatively fits TRBD1 or TRBD2 (5 bases each). The V end was cut by 4 bases, the J end by 5 bases, with 6 bases between. This CDR3 spans 12 amino acids. Per germline, CDR1 ENHRY and CDR2 SYGVKD. The DNA of the CDR3 is TGTGCCATCAGTGGAGGGGACAATGAGCAGTTCTTC. Translating gives CAISGGDNEQFF.

V gene TRBV15 combines with J gene TRBJ2-5; D might be TRBD2 (5 bases). The germline gives CDR1 LNHNV, CDR2 YYDKDF (reference sequence). The CDR3 sequence is 14 residues long. V was clipped by 0 bases and J by 4 bases, with 9 bases between them. The CDR3 protein is CATSRDPGGETQYF. The CDR3 coding sequence is TGTGCCACCAGCAGAGATCCCGGAGGAGAGACCCAGTACTTC.

In this sample, this clonotype turned up a few times. This sequence joins TRBV5-1 and TRBJ2-3; 7 bases align to TRBD2. The trim removed 0 bases at V and 1 base at J, leaving 8 bases unmatched. The CDR3 contains 17 residues. Germline-derived CDR1 and CDR2 are SGHRS and YFSETQ. The CDR3 spells CASSLAASGYRTDTQYF. The DNA of the CDR3 is TGCGCCAGCAGCTTGGCGGCTAGCGGATACCGCACAGATACGCAGTATTTT.

The chain is built from TRBV5-1 and TRBJ2-3, with 8 bases fitting TRBD2. V lost 7 bases, J lost 5 bases, and 12 bases stayed unmatched. The CDR3 is 15 residues long. Germline-derived CDR1 and CDR2 are SGHRS and YFSETQ. CDR3 loop: CASRPGRAGVDTQYF. In nucleotides, the CDR3 is TGCGCCAGCCGTCCCGGACGAGCGGGAGTAGATACGCAGTATTTT.

This sequence joins TRBV7-2 and TRBJ2-7; maybe TRBD2 (7 bases). CDR3 length: 14 amino acids. CDR1 and CDR2 from the germline V gene are SGHTA and FQGNSA. Between the trimmed V and J ends, which lost 8 bases and 2 bases, there was a span of 16 bases. The CDR3 reads CASCNGGGPYEQYF. CDR3 DNA sequence: TGTGCCAGCTGCAATGGGGGGGGGCCCTACGAGCAGTACTTC.

A few counts support this clonotype. The chain has TRBV28 and TRBJ2-3; TRBD2 is a possible D gene (6 bases). Trimming took 3 bases from V and 3 from J, leaving 10 bases between them. This CDR3 contains 14 residues. Germline V gives CDR1 MDHEN, CDR2 SYDVKM. The CDR3 sequence: CASSFAGTTDTQYF. The CDR3 nucleotides are TGTGCCAGCAGTTTTGCGGGAACGACAGATACGCAGTATTTT.

In this sample, this clonotype turned up a few times. The chain has TRBV21-1 and TRBJ2-7; the table assigns TRBD1, which was not confirmed against the DNA. TRBV21-1 is listed as a pseudogene. The CDR3 is made up of 15 amino acids. Written as DNA, the CDR3 is TGTGCCAGCAGCATCCCCCGACAGGGCTCCTACGAGCAGTACTTC. Amino acid sequence: CASSIPRQGSYEQYF.

This clonotype was seen ten or more times. V and J are TRBV3-1 and TRBJ2-5; the match to TRBD2 covers 7 bases. Germline V CDR1 and CDR2: LGHDT, YNNKEL (reference sequence). The V gene end was trimmed by 4 bases and the J gene end by 8 bases; junction bases not matched to a gene: 4. The CDR3 spans 12 residues. CDR3 region: CASSPIAGTQYF. The DNA for the CDR3 is TGTGCCAGCAGCCCTATAGCGGGCACCCAGTACTTC.

The chain couples TRBV6-1 to TRBJ1-5; D unclear. The V gene's germline CDR1 is MNHNS and CDR2 SASEGT. Trimming cost V 8 bases and J 0 bases, with 8 bases left between them. The CDR3 has 13 residues. CDR3 nucleotide sequence: TGTGCCAGCGTTCCCCTTAGCAATCAGCCCCAGCATTTT. It yields the protein CASVPLSNQPQHF.

The table lists this clonotype with a few counts. The rearrangement joins TRBV7-2 to TRBJ1-1; D is ambiguous. Trimming took 2 bases from V and 0 from J, leaving 10 bases between them. The CDR3 has 15 amino acids. Germline CDR1 and CDR2: SGHTA and FQGNSA. CDR3 residues: CASSLSGEMNTEAFF. Here the CDR3 DNA reads TGTGCCAGCAGCTTAAGCGGGGAAATGAACACTGAAGCTTTCTTT.